Presented here are 27 T cell receptor beta chains from one specimen sequenced in a study of T-cell memory formation after mild COVID-19. TCRdb recomputed calls from the 5' RACE reads with MiXCR, one row per CDR3 protein. This sample yields over 120,000 distinct CDR3 sequences, of which under 30% are seen a single time; approximately 25% belongs to the top ten. The sample taken for sequencing was PBMCs or a T cell subset sorted from them (not recorded which). The source is an adult woman who had mild COVID-19 (a few samples of this study predate the infection). Cell type and time point are not known.

The chain carries TRBV11-3 and TRBJ2-2; D possibly uses TRBD1 or TRBD2 (5 bases each). V was pared by 5 bases and J by 6 bases, with 16 bases between. The CDR3 runs 15 residues. CDR1 is SGHNT and CDR2 is YENEEA in the germline V gene. CDR3 bases: TGTGCCAGCAGCCCCAACGCCATGGGGGCCGGGGAGCTGTTTTTT. This codes for CASSPNAMGAGELFF.

The chain combines TRBV29-1 with TRBJ2-1, with TRBD1 matching 9 bases. The V segment lost 5 bases and the J segment 7 bases; nucleotides outside the gene matches: 12. The CDR3 has 15 residues. Germline V gene lookup returns CDR1 SQVTM and CDR2 ANQGSEA. The CDR3 reads CSVSTGGFPLNEQFF. CDR3 coding DNA: TGCAGCGTTTCTACAGGGGGCTTTCCCTTAAATGAGCAGTTCTTC.

This clonotype was observed a few times. The gene calls are TRBV4-1 and TRBJ2-1; the D call may be TRBD1 or TRBD2 (7 bases each). The germline V gene has CDR1 MGHRA and CDR2 YSYEKL. V was trimmed by 0 bases and J by 7 bases, leaving 16 bases between them. This CDR3 spans 16 amino acids. CDR3 protein: CASSQDGGTERNEQFF. Written as DNA, the CDR3 is TGCGCCAGCAGCCAAGACGGGGGGACAGAACGAAATGAGCAGTTCTTC.

This clonotype showed up just once. One end of the junction varies from germline; a read error may be responsible. V usage is TRBV9 and J usage is TRBJ1-1; possibly TRBD1 for D (6 bases). Germline CDR1 reads SGDLS; CDR2 reads YYNGEE. The CDR3 is made up of 14 amino acids. The CDR3: CASSVSGANTEDFF. In DNA form, the CDR3 reads TGTGCCAGCAGCGTATCAGGGGCGAACACTGAAGATTTCTTT.

This clonotype was seen a few times. V and J are TRBV13 and TRBJ2-1; D not certain. Trimming took off 3 bases at V and 3 bases at J, with 6 bases between the two ends. Looked up from germline, CDR1 is PRHDT and CDR2 is FYEKMQ (reference sequence). This CDR3 has 13 residues. The DNA of the CDR3 is TGTGCCAGCAGCTTCGGCGACTACAATGAGCAGTTCTTC. It encodes CASSFGDYNEQFF.

The chain is built from TRBV3-1 and TRBJ1-1; the D gene is possibly TRBD1 (5 bases). The CDR3 sequence is 15 residues long. CDR1 is LGHDT, CDR2 YNNKEL, per germline (reference sequence). V was pared by 2 bases and J by 3 bases, with 13 bases between. The CDR3 DNA reads TGTGCCAGCAGCCAACCCGGGACGGGCCACACTGAAGCTTTCTTT. The encoded protein is CASSQPGTGHTEAFF.

The rearrangement links TRBV20-1 to TRBJ2-7; TRBD1 aligns across 10 bases. The CDR3 totals 14 residues. V shed 3 bases and J 5 bases; nucleotides not matched to a gene: 7. CDR1 DFQATT and CDR2 SNEGSKA come from the germline V gene (reference sequence). The CDR3 sequence is CSARPTGGIHEQYF. CDR3 sequence (DNA): TGCAGTGCTAGGCCGACAGGGGGCATTCACGAGCAGTACTTC.

The chain uses TRBV19 and TRBJ2-1; tentative D call: TRBD1 (5 bases). CDR1 is LNHDA, CDR2 SQIVND, per germline (reference sequence). The CDR3 spans 13 residues. V was trimmed by 3 bases and J by 10 bases, leaving 13 bases between them. The CDR3 spells CASSIMGRSEQFF. CDR3 coding DNA: TGTGCCAGTAGTATTATGGGGCGGTCGGAGCAGTTCTTC.

This clonotype has just a few counts. The chain combines TRBV4-3 with TRBJ2-5; 11 nucleotides line up with TRBD2. This CDR3 contains 16 residues. The V gene's germline CDR1 is LGHNA and CDR2 YSLEER. Trimming at V came to 0 bases and at J to 9 bases, leaving 9 bases not matched to a gene. The CDR3 DNA is TGCGCCAGCAGCCAAGAGAGACTAGCGGGGCCCAAGGCCCAGTACTTC. This sequence encodes CASSQERLAGPKAQYF.

The chain joins TRBV27 to TRBJ2-3, with 14 bases lining up with TRBD2. Trimming removed 5 bases from V and 2 bases from J; junction bases left unmatched: 6. Per the germline V gene, CDR1 is MNHEY and CDR2 is SMNVEV (reference sequence). This CDR3 contains 17 residues. DNA for the CDR3: TGTGCCAGCAGTCCCGGACTAGCGGGAGGCCACACAGATACGCAGTATTTT. Its translation: CASSPGLAGGHTDTQYF.

This clonotype has more than one count but fewer than ten. This chain joins TRBV7-9 and TRBJ1-1; 7 nucleotides agree with TRBD1. The CDR3 runs 16 residues. With 5 bases clipped from V and 3 bases from J, the junction kept 12 bases outside the gene matches. Per the germline V gene, CDR1 is SEHNR and CDR2 is FQNEAQ (reference sequence). CDR3 sequence: CASSHSSAGGDTEAFF. DNA for the CDR3: TGTGCCAGCAGCCATTCTAGTGCAGGGGGTGACACTGAAGCTTTCTTT.

The table lists this clonotype with a few counts. The V gene is TRBV12-3 or TRBV12-4, the J gene TRBJ2-3; no clear D. V shed 4 bases and J shed 4 bases, with 15 bases lying between them. The length of the CDR3 is 15 residues. CDR3 bases: TGTGCCAGCAGTTCGTCGGCCTTGAATCCAGATACGCAGTATTTT. It yields the protein CASSSSALNPDTQYF.

The V and J genes are TRBV12-3 or TRBV12-4 and TRBJ2-1; D is undetermined. V was clipped by 4 bases and J by 9 bases, with 10 bases between them. This CDR3 spans 12 amino acids. CDR3 in amino acids: CASSSSLIEQFF. DNA of the CDR3: TGTGCCAGCAGTTCGTCATTGATTGAGCAGTTCTTC.

This chain connects TRBV6-2 or TRBV6-3 to TRBJ2-7; no clear D. The CDR3 spans 13 residues. Looked up from germline, CDR1 is MNHEY and CDR2 is SVGEGT. The V end was cut by 0 bases, the J end by 0 bases, with 3 bases between. CDR3 in amino acids: CASSYSISYEQYF. The CDR3, as DNA: TGTGCCAGCAGTTACTCTATCTCCTACGAGCAGTACTTC.

This clonotype was seen a handful of times. This chain joins TRBV4-1 and TRBJ1-1; no definite D call. The length of the CDR3 is 12 residues. Trimming removed 5 bases from V and 6 bases from J, with 10 bases in between. CDR1 MGHRA and CDR2 YSYEKL come from the germline V gene. The CDR3 bases are TGCGCCAGCAGCGACAATTCCCCTGAAGCTTTCTTT. This gives the protein CASSDNSPEAFF.

This clonotype was detected only a few times. The V gene is TRBV2, the J gene TRBJ1-5, with TRBD1 matching over 9 bases. Trimming at V came to 6 bases and at J to 1 base, leaving 4 bases not matched to a gene. The CDR3 has 15 amino acids. Germline V CDR1 and CDR2: SNHLY, FYNNEI. The CDR3 bases are TGTGCCAGCAGAGACGGGACAGGGAGCAATCAGCCCCAGCATTTT. This codes for CASRDGTGSNQPQHF.

This clonotype has a single count. The rearrangement links TRBV12-3 or TRBV12-4 to TRBJ2-2, with unresolved D. This CDR3 has 14 residues. V was clipped by 6 bases and J by 6 bases, with 14 bases between them. CDR3 loop: CASSRNMYAGELFF. Here the CDR3 DNA reads TGTGCCAGCAGCAGGAATATGTATGCCGGGGAGCTGTTTTTT.

The chain has TRBV4-1 and TRBJ2-5; D is undetermined. Germline assignment: CDR1 MGHRA and CDR2 YSYEKL. Trimming took 1 base from V and 5 from J, leaving 11 bases between them. The CDR3 extends over 14 amino acids. The CDR3 nucleotides read TGCGCCAGCAGCCAAGGTTCAGGTAGCGAGACCCAGTACTTC. This translates into CASSQGSGSETQYF.

The chain carries TRBV14 and TRBJ2-1; D is unclear. The CDR3 runs 13 residues. V lost 3 bases and J lost 7, with 10 bases in between. Looked up from germline, CDR1 is SGHDN and CDR2 is FVKESK. The CDR3 loop is CASSHRSWNEQFF. The CDR3 region has the DNA TGTGCCAGCAGCCACAGGAGTTGGAATGAGCAGTTCTTC.

V usage is TRBV20-1 and J usage is TRBJ2-7; TRBD1 is a possible D gene (6 bases). This CDR3 has 16 amino acids. CDR1 DFQATT and CDR2 SNEGSKA come from the germline V gene (reference sequence). V was shortened by 0 bases and J by 1 base, with 16 bases between the two germline ends. The CDR3 reads CSARDPPGQRSYEQYF. The CDR3 DNA sequence: TGCAGTGCTAGAGATCCCCCTGGACAGCGATCCTACGAGCAGTACTTC.

The gene calls are TRBV28 and TRBJ2-7; D unclear. This CDR3 comprises 13 residues. CDR1 and CDR2 (germline): MDHEN, SYDVKM. V lost 4 bases and J 3 bases, leaving 10 bases between the germline ends. In nucleotides, the CDR3 is TGTGCCAGCAGTTCACGCCGTTTCTACGAGCAGTACTTC. This encodes CASSSRRFYEQYF.

This clonotype has at least ten counts. The V gene is TRBV5-1, the J gene TRBJ2-5, with a tentative D call TRBD2 (5 bases). CDR3 length: 14 amino acids. The V end lost 4 bases, the J end lost 5 bases, and 15 bases lay between the germline ends. Germline values: CDR1 SGHRS, CDR2 YFSETQ. CDR3 amino acids: CASSPGLGGETQYF. As DNA, the CDR3 is TGCGCCAGCAGCCCGGGGTTAGGCGGGGAGACCCAGTACTTC. The variable domain in full, with the rest retrieved from reference TRBV5-1 and TRBJ2-5, is KAGVTQTPRYLIKTRGQQVTLSCSPISGHRSVSWYQQTPGQGLQFLFEYFSETQRNKGNFPGRFSGRQFSNSRSEMNVSTLELGDSALYLCASSPGLGGETQYFGPGTRLLVL.

The J gene is TRBJ1-2, the V gene TRBV2; no definite D call. V was pared by 6 bases and J by 4 bases, with 18 bases between. Germline-derived CDR1 and CDR2 are SNHLY and FYNNEI. CDR3 length equals 15 residues. The CDR3 region is CASRESERVIYGYTF. The CDR3 bases are TGTGCCAGCAGAGAATCTGAACGGGTTATCTATGGCTACACCTTC.

There are a few counts of this clonotype. This chain links TRBV5-1 with TRBJ2-2; 7 bases agree with TRBD2. CDR1 SGHRS and CDR2 YFSETQ come from the germline V gene. V was clipped by 6 bases and J by 5 bases; unmatched bases: 7. The CDR3 is made up of 14 amino acids. The CDR3: CASNLAEETGELFF. The DNA of the CDR3 is TGCGCCAGCAACCTAGCGGAGGAAACCGGGGAGCTGTTTTTT.

V gene TRBV7-9 combines with J gene TRBJ2-3; possibly TRBD1 for D (6 bases). Deletions cut 5 bases from V and 0 bases from J, with 12 bases between. CDR1 is SEHNR and CDR2 is FQNEAQ in the germline V gene (reference sequence). The CDR3 extends over 15 amino acids. CDR3 amino acids: CASSATGSSTDTQYF. CDR3 nucleotide sequence: TGTGCCAGCAGCGCAACAGGGTCTAGCACAGATACGCAGTATTTT.

The genes are TRBV7-6 and TRBJ2-3; possibly TRBD1 for D (6 bases). The germline CDR1 and CDR2 sequences are SGHVS and FNYEAQ. V lost 5 bases and J lost 1, with 16 bases in between. The CDR3 length is 16 residues. The CDR3 is CASSNPEGVGTDTQYF. In DNA, the CDR3 is TGTGCCAGCAGCAACCCCGAGGGGGTGGGCACAGATACGCAGTATTTT.

This clonotype was observed a few times. The rearrangement joins TRBV29-1 to TRBJ1-2; possibly TRBD1 for D (6 bases). Per the germline V gene, CDR1 is SQVTM and CDR2 is ANQGSEA. The germline V and J ends were trimmed by 2 bases and 5 bases, with 15 bases remaining between them. The length of the CDR3 is 14 residues. The CDR3 region has the DNA TGCAGCGTTGAAAGAGAACGGGGGCCGTATGGCTACACCTTC. Translating gives CSVERERGPYGYTF. Full variable domain (missing parts from reference TRBV29-1 and TRBJ1-2): SAVISQKPSRDICQRGTSLTIQCQVDSQVTMMFWYRQQPGQSLTLIATANQGSEATYESGFVIDKFPISRPNLTFSTLTVSNMSPEDSSIYLCSVERERGPYGYTFGSGTRLTVV.